Below are 5 T cell receptor beta chains sequenced from a single sample in a study of Graves' ophthalmopathy and Graves' hyperthyroidism. Amplified TCR beta CDR3 regions were obtained using RNA transcripts as template. RT-PCR was first run with HTBI primers, then multiplex PCR in a second round. TCRdb re-called the multiplex PCR reads through MiXCR, storing one row per CDR3 protein. Of 360,000 or so distinct CDR3 sequences detected, around 18% appear once; the ten largest clones hold around 1.4%. Sequencing input: peripheral blood. These receptors were obtained from a woman under 30 with Graves' ophthalmopathy.

This clonotype was seen only a few times. The chain recombines TRBV9 with TRBJ1-5, with D unclear. Germline loops: CDR1 SGDLS, CDR2 YYNGEE. Trimming took 0 bases from V and 7 from J, leaving 17 bases between them. This CDR3 has 16 residues. CDR3 bases: TGTGCCAGCAGCGTAGGGGCGGGCGAGGTTGGCCAGCCCCAGCATTTT. Translating gives CASSVGAGEVGQPQHF.

In its sample, this clonotype was seen many times. V usage is TRBV6-5 and J usage is TRBJ2-7; either TRBD1 or TRBD2 may fit D (5 bases each). Trimming pared 7 bases from V and 2 bases from J, leaving 15 bases between. From germline, CDR1 is MNHEY and CDR2 SVGAGI. The CDR3 spans 14 residues. The DNA for the CDR3 is TGTGCCAGCACCCGAGGGGCGGGCCCCTACGAGCAGTACTTC. It translates to CASTRGAGPYEQYF.

The table lists this clonotype with many counts. The chain is built from TRBV20-1 and TRBJ2-3; 11 positions agree with TRBD2. CDR3 size: 15 residues. Germline V CDR1 and CDR2: DFQATT, SNEGSKA (reference sequence). The V segment lost 5 bases and the J segment 4 bases; nucleotides outside the gene matches: 8. The DNA of the CDR3 is TGCAGTGCTTTACCTCTAGCGGGGGGTCCAGATACGCAGTATTTT. As protein: CSALPLAGGPDTQYF.

This clonotype was observed many times. The chain couples TRBV10-3 to TRBJ1-1; the D is unclear. Germline CDR1 and CDR2: ENHRY and SYGVKD. The CDR3 totals 11 residues. V was trimmed by 6 bases and J by 8 bases, leaving 10 bases between them. The CDR3 reads CAIRDGPEAFF. The CDR3 nucleotides read TGTGCCATCAGGGACGGGCCAGAAGCTTTCTTT.

Many counts were recorded for this clonotype. The chain uses TRBV7-2 and TRBJ1-3; no clear D. The CDR3 is 14 amino acids. The ends were cut back, 4 bases at V and 3 bases at J, with 10 bases in the middle. The germline V gene encodes CDR1 SGHTA and CDR2 FQGNSA. The CDR3: CASSSPAVGNTIYF. The CDR3 bases are TGTGCCAGCAGCTCCCCGGCCGTTGGAAACACCATATATTTT. The full variable domain, completed using reference TRBV7-2 and TRBJ1-3, is GAGVSQSPSNKVTEKGKDVELRCDPISGHTALYWYRQSLGQGLEFLIYFQGNSAPDKSGLPSDRFSAERTGGSVSTLTIQRTQQEDSAVYLCASSSPAVGNTIYFGEGSWLTVV.